These T cell receptor beta chains were read from a single sample in a study of molecular identifiers for immune sequencing clone quantification. TCRdb reprocessed the PCR reads via MiXCR and lists one record per CDR3 protein. Here the sample spans about half a million distinct CDR3 sequences, roughly 23% being singletons. The specimen sequenced was naive CD8+ T cells from blood, with Jurkat cell RNA spiked in. Receptor source: a human donor in good health. Some libraries in this study had Jurkat cell RNA spiked in. Each CDR3 is given with its conserved first and last residue. The D gene is left open where the match is weak. Clone size is not always given. Where it is, it says once, few, many or a class for expanded clones.

>TRBJ2-2|TRBV7-6|many|TRBD2
TGTGCCAGCAGCTTAGCGTTAGGACTAGCGTATGCCGGGGAGCTGTTTTTT
CASSLALGLAYAGELFF
>TRBJ2-7|TRBV7-9|many|.
TGTGCCAGCAGCTTAGCGCCAGGGTCGCACGAGCAGTACTTC
CASSLAPGSHEQYF
>TRBJ2-7|TRBV25-1|.|.
TGTGCCAGCAGTGAATTCGGGACCTACGAGCAGCACTTC
CASSEFGTYEQHF
>TRBJ2-7|TRBV20-1|.|TRBD1
TGCAGTGCTAGAGGTATACCGGGACAGAGGCCCTACGAGCAGTACTTC
CSARGIPGQRPYEQYF
>TRBJ1-1|TRBV29-1|many|.
TGCAGCGTTGAAGAAGTCGGGGTTACGGCTGAAGCTTTCTTT
CSVEEVGVTAEAFF
>TRBJ2-7|TRBV5-4|many|TRBD1
TGTGCCAGCAGCCTAGGACAGGGGGTCTCCTACGAGCAGTACTTC
CASSLGQGVSYEQYF
>TRBJ2-3|TRBV4-1|.|.
TGCGCCAGCAGCCAAGAACCGGGACAAGATACGCAGTATTTT
CASSQEPGQDTQYF
>TRBJ1-1|TRBV6-2/TRBV6-3|many|.
TGTGCCAGCAGTCAGGGTTGGACTGAAGCTTTCTTT
CASSQGWTEAFF
>TRBJ1-1|TRBV12-3/TRBV12-4|many|.
TGTGCCAGCAGTTTAACCATGAACACTGAAGCTTTCTTT
CASSLTMNTEAFF
>TRBJ2-3|TRBV5-1|few|.
TGCGCCAGCAGCTTGCCGACAGCGGTTACGGGGGATACGCAGTATTTT
CASSLPTAVTGDTQYF
>TRBJ1-5|TRBV15|many|.
TGTGCCACCAGCAGAGACCTCTCCAATCAGCCCCAGCATTTT
CATSRDLSNQPQHF
>TRBJ1-5|TRBV19|.|TRBD1
TGTGCCAGTAGTATGGCAGGGGGTGGACAGCCCCAGCATTTT
CASSMAGGGQPQHF
>TRBJ2-3|TRBV29-1|many|.
TGCAGCGTTGAAGATCCCTCCCGGGAGACCTATAGCACAGATACGCAGTATTTT
CSVEDPSRETYSTDTQYF
>TRBJ2-7|TRBV6-2/TRBV6-3|.|.
TGTGCCAGCAGCGCTCTTACAGGCCCCGGGGCCTACGAGCAGTACTTC
CASSALTGPGAYEQYF
>TRBJ1-1|TRBV2|.|TRBD1
TGTGCCAGCAGTGAGATTGGGCCAGGGGGCCCGGTGGACACTGAAGCTTTCTTT
CASSEIGPGGPVDTEAFF
>TRBJ1-1|TRBV4-1|.|.
TGCGCCAGCAGCCAAGAGTCGCGCAGGGCAGTGAACACTGAAGCTTTCTTT
CASSQESRRAVNTEAFF
>TRBJ1-2|TRBV19|.|.
TGTGCCAGTAGTCCGGCCTTGAGGGGACCCTATGGCTACACCTTC
CASSPALRGPYGYTF
>TRBJ2-3|TRBV4-1|.|.
TGCGCCAGCAGCCAAGGTCCAAGGGGGGCAGGGAGCACAGATACGCAGTATTTT
CASSQGPRGAGSTDTQYF
>TRBJ1-3|TRBV29-1|many|TRBD1
TGCAGCGTTGAAGGGACAGGGGCCAGCGGAAACACCATATATTTT
CSVEGTGASGNTIYF
>TRBJ2-3|TRBV2|.|.
TGTGCCAGCAGTGAAAGGCTAGCAAGGACAGATACGCAGTATTTT
CASSERLARTDTQYF
>TRBJ1-1|TRBV6-4|many|TRBD1
TGTGCCAGCTCCCGGACAGGGTTGGACACTGAAGCTTTCTTT
CASSRTGLDTEAFF
>TRBJ2-3|TRBV14|many|TRBD2
TGTGCCAGCAGCCAAGACACTAGCGGGGTGACTGTCACGCAGTATTTT
CASSQDTSGVTVTQYF
>TRBJ2-5|TRBV6-2/TRBV6-3|many|.
TGTGCCAGCAGTTACACGAGGGGTCAAGAGACCCAGTACTTC
CASSYTRGQETQYF
>TRBJ1-2|TRBV9|few|.
TGTGCCAGCAGCGGGTCAGCTAACTATGGCTACACCTTC
CASSGSANYGYTF
>TRBJ2-7|TRBV20-1|many|.
TGCAGTGCTAGAGATGGCAATAGCCCCCTCTACGAGCAGTACTTC
CSARDGNSPLYEQYF
>TRBJ1-5|TRBV12-3/TRBV12-4|.|.
TGTGCCAGCAGTTCCTCCGGGACTGCAAATCAGCCCCAGCATTTT
CASSSSGTANQPQHF
>TRBJ2-7|TRBV19|.|.
TGTGCCAGTAGTATAGCCCACCCCGACTACGAGCAGTACTTC
CASSIAHPDYEQYF
>TRBJ2-1|TRBV4-1|few|.
TGCGCCAGCAGCACGGAGAGCTCCTACAATGAGCAGTTCTTC
CASSTESSYNEQFF
>TRBJ2-2|TRBV27|.|TRBD1
TGTGCCAGCAGTCAGACAGGGGACTTAAACACCGGGGAGCTGTTTTTT
CASSQTGDLNTGELFF
>TRBJ2-6|TRBV4-3|few|.
TGCGCCAGCAGCCGAAGCTCCCGTTTGGCTGGGGCCAACGTCCTGACTTTC
CASSRSSRLAGANVLTF
>TRBJ1-3|TRBV7-9|few|TRBD1
TGTGCCAGCAGCTTACCGTTACGATGGGACAGCTCTGGAAACACCATATATTTT
CASSLPLRWDSSGNTIYF
>TRBJ1-6|TRBV20-1|few|.
TGCAGTGCTAGACATAGCCCCGGGGATATAGGGTCACCCCTCCACTTT
CSARHSPGDIGSPLHF
>TRBJ2-7|TRBV4-1|few|.
TGCGCCAGCAGCCAAGGTGGGGGAAGCTACGAGCAGTACTTC
CASSQGGGSYEQYF
>TRBJ1-1|TRBV28|many|.
TGTGCCAGCAGTCTGGGGGTGGGAGACACTGAAGCTTTCTTT
CASSLGVGDTEAFF
>TRBJ1-4|TRBV27|.|TRBD1
TGTGCCAGCAGTTTTCTACAGGGGGGCGAAAAACTGTTTTTT
CASSFLQGGEKLFF
>TRBJ2-5|TRBV12-3/TRBV12-4|.|.
TGTGCCTGCAGTTTTGGGGGTCGCGGCGGGACCCAGTACTTC
CACSFGGRGGTQYF
>TRBJ2-1|TRBV12-3/TRBV12-4|.|.
TGTGCCAGCAGTTTGGGCGGGTTGGGGAATGAGCAGTTCTTC
CASSLGGLGNEQFF
>TRBJ1-1|TRBV6-6|few|.
TGTGCCAGTAAGGAGTACACTGAAGCTTTCTTT
CASKEYTEAFF
>TRBJ2-7|TRBV4-3|many|.
TGCGCCAGCAGCCAAGATCTGGACTACGAGCAGTACTTC
CASSQDLDYEQYF
>TRBJ1-2|TRBV9|.|.
TGTACCAGCAGCGCTGCCCGACAGGCAGCCCGCCCTATCCATTACTATGGCTACACCTTC
CTSSAARQAARPIHYYGYTF
>TRBJ1-5|TRBV5-6|many|.
TGTGCCAGCAGCTTTATGGGAAATAGCAATCAGCCCCAGCATTTT
CASSFMGNSNQPQHF
>TRBJ2-3|TRBV20-1|many|.
TGCAGTGCTCCCCACCCCCTCACAGATACGCAGTATTTT
CSAPHPLTDTQYF
>TRBJ1-5|TRBV12-3/TRBV12-4|.|.
TGTGCCAGCAGTATGACAGGACCTAGCAATCAGCCCCAGCATTTT
CASSMTGPSNQPQHF